This entry is about one T cell receptor beta chain. The antigen is unknown. The record originates from a study of cytomegalovirus exposure and HLA in healthy donors. The study, taken as a whole, reports: TCR beta sequences numbering more than 15,000 were associated with HLA alleles at 0.05 false discovery rate in a later analysis. An analysis done earlier found most TCR beta V segments productive about 87% or about 30% of the time. More clonal expansion characterized HLA-associated TCR beta chains than equally common others in a later analysis.

The PCR contained 60 Vbeta and 13 Jbeta primers. Using immunoSEQ multiplex PCR, the repertoire was profiled, and TCRdb retains in-frame clones only, with some absent. The table lists roughly 200,000 clones, approximately 70% of them singletons. The sequenced sample consisted of PBMCs. This clonotype originated in a young woman in good health and CMV-seronegative.

CDR3 amino acids: CASTINPGTVGSGANVLTF. The DNA for the CDR3 is TGCGCCAGCACCATCAATCCTGGAACAGTTGGCTCTGGGGCCAACGTCCTGACTTTC. The chain joins TRBV5-1 to TRBJ2-6; unclear D gene. The CDR3 is 19 amino acids. Germline V CDR1 and CDR2: SGHRS, YFSETQ. V was shortened by 6 bases and J by 0 bases, with 22 bases between the two germline ends.